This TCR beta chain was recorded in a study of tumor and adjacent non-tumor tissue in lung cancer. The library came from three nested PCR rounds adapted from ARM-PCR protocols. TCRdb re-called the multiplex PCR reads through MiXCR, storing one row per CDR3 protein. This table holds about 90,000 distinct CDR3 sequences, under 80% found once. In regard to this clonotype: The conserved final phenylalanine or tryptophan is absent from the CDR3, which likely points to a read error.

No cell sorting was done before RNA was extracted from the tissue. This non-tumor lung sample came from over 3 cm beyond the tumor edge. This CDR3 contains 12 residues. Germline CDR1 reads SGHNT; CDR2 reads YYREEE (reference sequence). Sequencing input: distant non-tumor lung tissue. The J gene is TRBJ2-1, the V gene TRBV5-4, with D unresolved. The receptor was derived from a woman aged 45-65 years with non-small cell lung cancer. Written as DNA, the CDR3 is TGTGCCAGCAGCTTGGACAACAATGAACAGTTCTTA. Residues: CASSLDNNEQFL.